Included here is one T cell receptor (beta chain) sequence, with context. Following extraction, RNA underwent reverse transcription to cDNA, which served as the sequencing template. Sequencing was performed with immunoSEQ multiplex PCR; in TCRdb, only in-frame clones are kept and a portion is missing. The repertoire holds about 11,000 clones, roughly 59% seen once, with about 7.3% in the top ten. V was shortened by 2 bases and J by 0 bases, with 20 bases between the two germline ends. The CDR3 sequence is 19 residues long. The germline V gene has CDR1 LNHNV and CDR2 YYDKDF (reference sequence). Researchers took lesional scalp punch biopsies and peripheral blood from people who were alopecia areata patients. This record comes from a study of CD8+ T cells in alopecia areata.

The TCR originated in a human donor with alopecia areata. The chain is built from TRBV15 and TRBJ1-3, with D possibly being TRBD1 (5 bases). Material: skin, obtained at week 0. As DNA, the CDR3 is TGTGCCACCAGCAGAAGAACTTTCCGGGACCGAGACTCTGGAAACACCATATATTTT. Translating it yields CATSRRTFRDRDSGNTIYF.